The T cell receptor beta chain described here comes from a study of shared clonotypes between healthy human individuals. Regarding the study as a whole: Clonotypes that were shared across four donors made up about 5.1% of naive CD4 clonotypes. Despite large depth, sorted-subset datasets appeared incompletely sequenced. Researchers sampled blood only, noting tissue repertoires likely differ.

Profiling relied on immunoSEQ multiplex PCR, and the TCRdb table lists in-frame clones only, not all of them. The sample includes 2.3 million or so clones, more than 80% of them seen just once. A note on this clone: Its antigen is as yet unknown.

The investigators split CD4+ cells into a CD45RA+ naive subset and a CD45RA-negative memory subset. This sequence originates from a young man in good health. Some clones in this sample may be carry-over from other donors' samples. Sequencing was done on a sample of naive CD4+ T cells from PBMCs. Sample subset: CD45RA+ positively selected.

The CDR3 here is CASSLFSSAHNQPQHF. CDR3 DNA sequence: TGTGCCAGCAGCTTGTTTTCCAGTGCCCACAATCAGCCCCAGCATTTT. This chain joins TRBV5-6 and TRBJ1-5; D unresolved. The CDR3 has 16 amino acids. The germline V and J ends were trimmed by 1 base and 3 bases, with 14 bases remaining between them. Looked up from germline, CDR1 is SGHDT and CDR2 is YYEEEE.